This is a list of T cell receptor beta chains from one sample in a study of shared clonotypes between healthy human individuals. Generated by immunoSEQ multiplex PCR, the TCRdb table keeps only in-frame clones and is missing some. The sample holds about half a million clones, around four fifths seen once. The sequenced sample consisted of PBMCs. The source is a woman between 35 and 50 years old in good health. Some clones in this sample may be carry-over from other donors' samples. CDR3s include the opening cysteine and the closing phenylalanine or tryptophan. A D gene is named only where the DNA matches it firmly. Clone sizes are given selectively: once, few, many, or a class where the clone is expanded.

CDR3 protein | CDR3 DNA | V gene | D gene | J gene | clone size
CASSQQGVRTNTEAFF | TGTGCCAGCAGCCAGCAAGGCGTGCGGACGAACACTGAAGCTTTCTTT | TRBV7-9 | - | TRBJ1-1 | -
CASSPLAAGTDTQYF | TGTGCCAGCAGTCCTCTAGCGGCCGGAACAGATACGCAGTATTTT | TRBV2 | TRBD2 | TRBJ2-3 | -
CASSLGAAANTGELFF | TGTGCCAGCAGCTTAGGGGCAGCGGCGAACACCGGGGAGCTGTTTTTT | TRBV7-3 | - | TRBJ2-2 | -
CTSSQAGDTGELFF | TGCACCAGCAGCCAAGCGGGAGACACCGGGGAGCTGTTTTTT | TRBV1 | - | TRBJ2-2 | -
CAWSRMGNYEQYF | TGTGCCTGGAGCCGTATGGGGAACTACGAGCAGTACTTC | TRBV30 | - | TRBJ2-7 | -
CASSLVRGTTGANVLTF | TGTGCCAGCAGCTTAGTTAGGGGAACTACTGGGGCCAACGTCCTGACTTTC | TRBV7-9 | - | TRBJ2-6 | -
CASSAYRGRIRNYGYTF | TGTGCCAGCAGCGCATACAGGGGGCGAATTAGGAACTATGGCTACACCTTC | TRBV7-8 | TRBD1 | TRBJ1-2 | once
CASSPAGAPNEQYF | TGTGCCAGCAGCCCGGCCGGGGCCCCCAACGAGCAGTACTTC | TRBV5-4 | - | TRBJ2-7 | once
CASSVGGIRDYGYTF | TGTGCCAGCAGCGTCGGGGGGATCAGGGACTATGGCTACACCTTC | TRBV9 | - | TRBJ1-2 | many
CAISDLDRVGEAFF | TGTGCCATCAGTGACCTGGACAGGGTTGGTGAAGCTTTCTTT | TRBV10-3 | TRBD1 | TRBJ1-1 | -
CASSPLGQGVGYTF | TGTGCCAGCAGTCCCCTGGGACAGGGCGTCGGCTACACCTTC | TRBV6-6 | TRBD1 | TRBJ1-2 | -
CASRYRGSPYNEQFF | TGTGCCAGCAGGTACCGCGGGAGTCCCTACAATGAGCAGTTCTTC | TRBV7-9 | TRBD2 | TRBJ2-1 | few
CASNVGSNTGELFF | TGTGCCAGCAACGTTGGCTCGAACACCGGGGAGCTGTTTTTT | TRBV11-3 | - | TRBJ2-2 | -
CASYAGQHTGELFF | TGTGCCAGCTACGCGGGACAGCACACCGGGGAGCTGTTTTTT | TRBV28 | - | TRBJ2-2 | once
CASSLGLADYEQYF | TGTGCCAGCAGCTTAGGACTAGCGGACTACGAGCAGTACTTC | TRBV11-2 | TRBD2 | TRBJ2-7 | -
CASSLSNSPLHF | TGTGCCAGCAGCTTGTCCAATTCACCCCTCCACTTT | TRBV5-6 | - | TRBJ1-6 | -
CASSQVGETQYF | TGTGCCAGCAGCCAAGTCGGGGAGACCCAGTACTTC | TRBV14 | - | TRBJ2-5 | -
CASSQEKGRDEKLFF | TGCGCCAGCAGCCAAGAAAAGGGGAGGGATGAAAAACTGTTTTTT | TRBV4-1 | - | TRBJ1-4 | many
CASSYLTSDTGELFF | TGTGCCAGCAGCTACCTGACTAGCGACACCGGGGAGCTGTTTTTT | TRBV5-6 | TRBD2 | TRBJ2-2 | -
CASKMTSGGTDTQYF | TGTGCCAGCAAAATGACTAGCGGCGGCACAGATACGCAGTATTTT | TRBV2 | TRBD2 | TRBJ2-3 | -
CAWSPGLASNEQFF | TGTGCCTGGAGCCCGGGACTAGCGTCTAATGAGCAGTTCTTC | TRBV30 | TRBD2 | TRBJ2-1 | -
CASSPRARANYGYTF | TGTGCCAGCAGCCCCCGGGCCCGAGCTAACTATGGCTACACCTTC | TRBV7-9 | - | TRBJ1-2 | -
CASSPGGSSYEQYF | TGTGCCAGCAGTCCAGGGGGGAGCTCCTACGAGCAGTACTTC | TRBV28 | - | TRBJ2-7 | -
CASSQEEEETQYF | TGTGCCAGCAGCCAAGAAGAGGAAGAGACCCAGTACTTC | TRBV4-2 | - | TRBJ2-5 | -
CASSRGDFGTSQPQHF | TGTGCCAGTAGTAGGGGGGATTTTGGTACCAGTCAGCCCCAGCATTTT | TRBV19 | - | TRBJ1-5 | -
CASSQEGRGRNQPQHF | TGCGCCAGCAGCCAGGAAGGGAGGGGACGCAATCAGCCCCAGCATTTT | TRBV4-1 | - | TRBJ1-5 | once
CASKNSVGIYNEQFF | TGTGCCAGCAAAAACTCCGTCGGTATCTACAATGAGCAGTTCTTC | TRBV6-5 | - | TRBJ2-1 | -
CASSGAHGEKLFF | TGCGCCAGCAGCGGGGCCCACGGAGAAAAACTGTTTTTT | TRBV5-1 | - | TRBJ1-4 | -
CASSLAGSQLGYTF | TGCGCCAGCAGCTTGGCCGGGAGTCAACTTGGCTACACCTTC | TRBV5-1 | - | TRBJ1-2 | -
CAGGQGVVETQYF | TGTGCCGGGGGACAGGGGGTTGTCGAGACCCAGTACTTC | TRBV30 | TRBD1 | TRBJ2-5 | -
CAWSVGGGQADEQYF | TGTGCCTGGAGTGTGGGGGGAGGACAGGCCGACGAGCAGTACTTC | TRBV30 | - | TRBJ2-7 | -
CASYISGTGGHNEQFF | TGCGCCAGCTACATATCCGGGACAGGGGGCCACAATGAGCAGTTCTTC | TRBV5-1 | TRBD1 | TRBJ2-1 | -
CASGRNPQGTQYF | TGTGCCAGCGGCCGGAACCCCCAAGGAACCCAGTACTTC | TRBV6-5 | - | TRBJ2-5 | once
CASSESSGSTDTQYF | TGTGCCAGCAGTGAGTCTAGCGGAAGCACAGATACGCAGTATTTT | TRBV6-4 | TRBD2 | TRBJ2-3 | -
CASSPDRPYEADTQYF | TGTGCCAGCAGCCCGGACAGGCCCTATGAGGCAGATACGCAGTATTTT | TRBV28 | TRBD1 | TRBJ2-3 | -
CASSFDSNQPQHF | TGCGCCAGCAGCTTCGATAGCAATCAGCCCCAGCATTTT | TRBV5-1 | - | TRBJ1-5 | -
CASSFDKPTPNIDGYTF | TGTGCCAGCAGCTTTGATAAACCCACACCGAATATCGATGGCTACACCTTC | TRBV7-9 | - | TRBJ1-2 | few
CASSQTSNSPDTF | TGTGCCAGCAGCCAAACCTCCAACAGCCCTGATACCTTC | TRBV4-2 | - | TRBJ1-2 | -
CASTPGRAEGEAFF | TGCGCCAGCACCCCCGGCAGGGCCGAGGGGGAAGCTTTCTTT | TRBV5-1 | - | TRBJ1-1 | -
CASSPDVNYGYTF | TGTGCCAGCTCTCCTGACGTTAACTATGGCTACACCTTC | TRBV18 | - | TRBJ1-2 | -
CASIPGRVLSTDTQYF | TGTGCCAGCATCCCAGGGAGGGTCCTAAGCACAGATACGCAGTATTTT | TRBV7-9 | TRBD2 | TRBJ2-3 | -